These 27 T cell receptor beta chains were all obtained from the same sample, sequenced in a study of T cells in Graves' hyperthyroidism and ophthalmopathy. Researchers took RNA transcripts and amplified the TCR beta CDR3 regions from them. The HTBI primer set was used in a first-round RT-PCR of the TCR CDR3. TCRdb used MiXCR to reprocess the multiplex PCR reads, holding one entry per CDR3 protein. The sample carries about 400,000 distinct CDR3 sequences, 14% to 15% recorded once. Material for sequencing was blood. The receptors were gathered from a woman younger than 45 with Graves' hyperthyroidism.

In its sample, this clonotype was seen many times. The DNA of the CDR3 is TGTGCCAGCAGTTTAGGAGGTTCGGGGACCGAGCAGTACTTC. It specifies CASSLGGSGTEQYF. J is TRBJ2-7 and V is TRBV12-3 or TRBV12-4, with D tentatively TRBD1 or TRBD2 (5 bases each). The germline V and J ends were trimmed by 1 base and 6 bases, with 13 bases remaining between them. This CDR3 has 14 residues.

This clonotype was observed many times. The junction does not match germline at one end; this may be a read error. The chain recombines TRBV7-7 with TRBJ2-1, with 9 positions matching TRBD1. CDR3 length: 15 amino acids. From germline, CDR1 is SSHAT and CDR2 FNYEAQ (reference sequence). CDR3 sequence: CASSPMGTGTNEQFF. In DNA, the CDR3 is TGTGCTAGCAGCCCGATGGGGACAGGGACAAATGAGCAGTTCTTC.

At least ten counts were recorded for this clonotype. The CDR3 loop reads CASSQDLIRNYEQYF. In DNA, the CDR3 is TGTGCCAGCAGCCAAGATCTAATCCGCAACTACGAGCAGTACTTC. The chain uses TRBV3-1 and TRBJ2-7; D remains unclear. Looked up from germline, CDR1 is LGHDT and CDR2 is YNNKEL (reference sequence). V was clipped by 0 bases and J by 3 bases, with 12 bases between them. The CDR3 is 15 amino acids.

The V call is TRBV5-6, the J call TRBJ1-3; D gene unclear. Trimming pared 0 bases from V and 2 bases from J, leaving 9 bases between. Looked up from germline, CDR1 is SGHDT and CDR2 is YYEEEE. The CDR3 spans 15 residues. CDR3 amino acids: CASSLERAPGNTIYF. The DNA for the CDR3 is TGTGCCAGCAGCTTGGAGAGGGCTCCTGGAAACACCATATATTTT.

In this sample, this clonotype turned up many times. The genes are TRBV18 and TRBJ2-1; D is ambiguous. V dropped 2 bases and J dropped 0 bases, with 8 bases sitting between them. There are 15 residues in the CDR3. CDR1 is KGHSH, CDR2 LQKENI, per germline. This chain's CDR3 is CASSPSGGSYNEQFF. CDR3 DNA sequence: TGTGCCAGCTCACCATCGGGCGGCTCCTACAATGAGCAGTTCTTC.

Many counts were recorded for this clonotype. The chain has TRBV28 and TRBJ1-2; no clear D. The ends were cut back, 6 bases at V and 5 bases at J, with 19 bases in the middle. The CDR3 runs to 15 residues. Germline V CDR1 and CDR2: MDHEN, SYDVKM. CDR3 sequence: CASSIPKGNRYGYTF. CDR3 nucleotide sequence: TGTGCCAGCAGCATCCCGAAGGGTAATCGATATGGCTACACCTTC.

The sample holds a few counts of this clonotype. This chain links TRBV6-6 with TRBJ2-1; 9 positions agree with TRBD2. Germline V gene sequence: CDR1 MNHNY, CDR2 SVGAGI (reference sequence). Unmatched junction bases numbered 6, after V lost 2 bases and J lost 7 bases. This CDR3 has 15 residues. CDR3 sequence reads: CASSYTSGRTNEQFF. The CDR3 DNA is TGTGCCAGCAGTTACACCAGCGGGAGGACTAATGAGCAGTTCTTC.

In this sample, this clonotype turned up a few times. The chain carries TRBV19 and TRBJ1-2; D not certain. This CDR3 region has 14 residues. CDR1 is LNHDA and CDR2 is SQIVND in the germline V gene (reference sequence). Trimming cost V 4 bases and J 4 bases, with 13 bases left between them. For the CDR3, the DNA is TGTGCCAGTAGTAACGGGAAAGGGTCCTATGGCTACACCTTC. Its translation is CASSNGKGSYGYTF.

This clonotype occurred many times. CDR3 in amino acids: CASSEDQGASETQYF. CDR3 DNA sequence: TGCGCCAGCAGTGAGGATCAGGGGGCTTCAGAGACCCAGTACTTC. The chain couples TRBV10-1 to TRBJ2-5; 8 positions agree with TRBD1. This CDR3 is built from 15 residues. The germline V gene encodes CDR1 WNHNN and CDR2 SYGVQD (reference sequence). V was pared by 2 bases and J by 4 bases, with 6 bases of the junction left unmatched.

Comment on this clonotype: This may stem from a read error, because a much larger clone lies one nucleotide away. The chain links TRBV7-3 to TRBJ2-2, with D maybe TRBD2 (5 bases). CDR1 is SGHTA and CDR2 is FQGTGA in the germline V gene. The CDR3 length is 14 residues. CDR3 sequence: CASSLAQNTGELLF. DNA of the CDR3: TGTGCCAGCAGCCTAGCACAGAACACCGGGGAGCTGCTTTTT.

This rearrangement joins TRBV19 to TRBJ2-1, with a possible D match to TRBD1 (6 bases). Between the trimmed V and J ends, which lost 6 bases and 4 bases, there was a span of 19 bases. Germline V CDR1 and CDR2: LNHDA, SQIVND (reference sequence). The length of the CDR3 is 16 residues. The CDR3: CASRRQGSSTYNEQFF. In nucleotides, the CDR3 is TGTGCCAGTAGGAGGCAGGGGTCGAGTACGTACAATGAGCAGTTCTTC.

The chain links TRBV20-1 to TRBJ1-1; D perhaps matches TRBD1 (5 bases). The CDR3 runs to 15 residues. Per germline, CDR1 DFQATT and CDR2 SNEGSKA (reference sequence). V lost 7 bases to trimming and J lost 0 bases, with 18 bases between them. CDR3 DNA: TGCAGTGTTACAGGCGGCCTCAAAATGAACACTGAAGCTTTCTTT. It encodes CSVTGGLKMNTEAFF.

The table lists this clonotype with many counts. The chain joins TRBV28 to TRBJ2-7, with 11 bases aligning to TRBD1. The CDR3 is 14 amino acids. Unmatched junction bases numbered 5, after V lost 8 bases and J lost 2 bases. Germline V gene sequence: CDR1 MDHEN, CDR2 SYDVKM. The CDR3 DNA is TGTGCCAGCCGGACAGGGGGCAATACCTACGAGCAGTACTTC. Translation gives CASRTGGNTYEQYF. Filled out from reference TRBV28 and TRBJ2-7, the complete variable domain reads DVKVTQSSRYLVKRTGEKVFLECVQDMDHENMFWYRQDPGLGLRLIYFSYDVKMKEKGDIPEGYSVSREKKERFSLILESASTNQTSMYLCASRTGGNTYEQYFGPGTRLTVT.

This clonotype was seen ten or more times. The chain is built from TRBV28 and TRBJ2-7, with TRBD2 as a possible D gene (5 bases). This CDR3 contains 14 residues. V lost 5 bases and J 3 bases, leaving 14 bases between the germline ends. Germline CDR1 is MDHEN and CDR2 is SYDVKM. CDR3 sequence: CASSLYSAGYEQYF. The CDR3 DNA reads as TGTGCCAGCAGTCTTTATAGCGCTGGCTACGAGCAGTACTTC.

The chain combines TRBV7-2 with TRBJ2-2; TRBD2 agrees at 11 bases. This CDR3 region has 17 residues. V lost 0 bases, J lost 5 bases, and 5 bases stayed unmatched. Per the germline V gene, CDR1 is SGHTA and CDR2 is FQGNSA. In DNA form, the CDR3 reads TGTGCCAGCAGCTTAGCTAGCGGGAGGGCCCGGACCGGGGAGCTGTTTTTT. It encodes CASSLASGRARTGELFF.

The CDR3 DNA sequence: TGTGCCAGCTCACCCTCGGGGGAGTCTGGGGCCAACGTCCTGACTTTC. Amino acids: CASSPSGESGANVLTF. The chain employs TRBV18 and TRBJ2-6; D possibly corresponds to TRBD2 (6 bases). The CDR3 extends over 16 amino acids. V was pared by 3 bases and J by 1 base, with 10 bases between. Per germline, CDR1 KGHSH and CDR2 LQKENI. Using reference TRBV18 and TRBJ2-6 for the parts outside the CDR3, the full variable domain is NAGVMQNPRHLVRRRGQEARLRCSPMKGHSHVYWYRQLPEEGLKFMVYLQKENIIDESGMPKERFSAEFPKEGPSILRIQQVVRGDSAAYFCASSPSGESGANVLTFGAGSRLTVL.

V gene TRBV5-1 combines with J gene TRBJ2-1, with 7 positions matching TRBD2. The CDR3 sequence is 17 residues long. The J segment lost 2 bases and the V segment lost 0 bases, leaving 8 bases of the junction unmatched. Per germline, CDR1 SGHRS and CDR2 YFSETQ. CDR3 coding DNA: TGCGCCAGCAGCTTGGCCGGGGCTAGCGGACCCTACAATGAGCAGTTCTTC. Protein sequence: CASSLAGASGPYNEQFF. Variable domain in full (rest from reference TRBV5-1 and TRBJ2-1): KAGVTQTPRYLIKTRGQQVTLSCSPISGHRSVSWYQQTPGQGLQFLFEYFSETQRNKGNFPGRFSGRQFSNSRSEMNVSTLELGDSALYLCASSLAGASGPYNEQFFGPGTRLTVL.

As for this clonotype: One base away lies a much larger clone, so this may be a sequencing read error. The V gene is TRBV30, the J gene TRBJ1-5, with D possibly TRBD1 on 5 matching bases. Germline V gives CDR1 GTSNPN, CDR2 SVGIG (reference sequence). The CDR3 loop spans 12 amino acids. Trimming shortened V by 5 bases and J by 5 bases, and 10 bases separated the two germline ends. CDR3 DNA: TGTGCCTGGGGGGGGTGGGATCAGCCCCAGCATTTT. Amino acid sequence: CAWGGWDQPQHF. Variable domain in full (rest from reference TRBV30 and TRBJ1-5): SQTIHQWPATLVQPVGSPLSLECTVEGTSNPNLYWYRQAAGRGLQLLFYSVGIGQISSEVPQNLSASRPQDRQFILSSKKLLLSDSGFYLCAWGGWDQPQHFGDGTRLSIL.

The V call is TRBV7-9, the J call TRBJ2-3, with 8 bases matching TRBD1. Germline CDR1 reads SEHNR; CDR2 reads FQNEAQ (reference sequence). V trimming: 5 bases; J trimming: 7 bases; junction bases outside the gene matches: 11. The CDR3 is made up of 15 amino acids. The CDR3 DNA is TGTGCCAGCAGCCGTGGGCAGGGGGCGCGAAATACGCAGTATTTT. Its translation is CASSRGQGARNTQYF.

CDR3 in DNA: TGTGCCAGCAGTTCAGAGGGGTTATATCAGTACTTC. It yields the protein CASSSEGLYQYF. The chain recombines TRBV7-8 with TRBJ2-5; D may be TRBD1 or TRBD2 (5 bases each). Trimming cost V 6 bases and J 11 bases, with 16 bases left between them. This CDR3 has 12 amino acids. Germline values: CDR1 SGHVS, CDR2 FQNEAQ.

V gene TRBV19 combines with J gene TRBJ2-2; 7 nucleotides line up with TRBD1. The CDR3 is 15 amino acids. CDR1 LNHDA and CDR2 SQIVND come from the germline V gene (reference sequence). The V gene end was trimmed by 5 bases and the J gene end by 5 bases; junction bases not matched to a gene: 8. The CDR3 DNA sequence: TGTGCCAGTAGTTCCTCAGGGGGATGGACCGGGGAGCTGTTTTTT. Residues: CASSSSGGWTGELFF.

The V and J genes are TRBV20-1 and TRBJ1-2; a possible D gene is TRBD1 (6 bases). V lost 5 bases to trimming and J lost 4 bases, with 11 bases between them. In germline, CDR1 is DFQATT, CDR2 SNEGSKA (reference sequence). There are 12 residues in the CDR3. The CDR3 reads CSAFDRTYGYTF. In nucleotides, the CDR3 is TGCAGTGCTTTCGACAGGACCTATGGCTACACCTTC.

This clonotype was picked up one time. A much more abundant neighbour one base away suggests this may be a read error. The V call is TRBV30, the J call TRBJ2-1, with D hard to call. V was cut by 0 bases and J by 15 bases, with 15 bases left in between. The germline CDR1 and CDR2 sequences are GTSNPN and SVGIG (reference sequence). CDR3 length equals 12 residues. CDR3 region: CAWSVVGVEWFF. The CDR3 DNA sequence: TGTGCCTGGAGTGTAGTTGGAGTGGAGTGGTTCTTC.

This clonotype showed up just a few times. This sequence joins TRBV13 and TRBJ2-7; D gene ambiguous. CDR1 is PRHDT and CDR2 is FYEKMQ in the germline V gene (reference sequence). The length of the CDR3 is 12 residues. Trimming removed 3 bases at V and 2 bases at J, with 5 bases between. In DNA form, the CDR3 reads TGTGCCAGCAGCTTCGCCCCCTACGAGCAGTACTTC. It is translated as CASSFAPYEQYF.

This clonotype has a count of ten or more. The V and J genes are TRBV27 and TRBJ2-1; 8 bases are a match to TRBD2. The CDR3 covers 15 residues. The V gene's germline CDR1 is MNHEY and CDR2 SMNVEV (reference sequence). V was clipped by 3 bases and J by 1 base; unmatched bases: 2. The CDR3 coding sequence is TGTGCCAGCAGTTTGAAGCGGGGGTCCTACAATGAGCAGTTCTTC. Its protein is CASSLKRGSYNEQFF.

The sample holds many counts of this clonotype. The chain combines TRBV25-1 with TRBJ2-3; 10 bases agree with TRBD2. The CDR3 runs to 17 residues. The V gene end was trimmed by 3 bases and the J gene end by 0 bases; junction bases not matched to a gene: 6. In germline, CDR1 is MGHDK, CDR2 SYGVNS. The CDR3 sequence: CASSESTSGYSTDTQYF. As DNA, the CDR3 is TGTGCCAGCAGTGAGTCGACTAGCGGGTATAGCACAGATACGCAGTATTTT.

This clonotype was seen at least ten times. The chain links TRBV6-2 or TRBV6-3 to TRBJ1-5, with D uncertain. The ends were cut back, 2 bases at V and 10 bases at J, with 15 bases in the middle. CDR3 size: 14 residues. CDR1 MNHEY and CDR2 SVGEGT come from the germline V gene. CDR3 nucleotide sequence: TGTGCCAGCAGTTACGATACCAGCTATCGACCCCAGCATTTT. Translation gives CASSYDTSYRPQHF.